This TCR beta chain came from a study of blood T cell repertoires in COVID-19. As for the study in general: Donors in the United States, Italy and Spain gave samples during acute or convalescent COVID-19.

Assay used: immunoSEQ multiplex PCR; TCRdb lists only in-frame clones, some missing. The sample contains about 280,000 clones, about 90% of which appear only once. The source material was peripheral blood. This clonotype originated in a woman aged 50 to 60 who had recovered from COVID-19.

The CDR3 DNA reads TGTGCCTCAGGGGACCCCCTCAATGAGCAGTTCTTC. This codes for CASGDPLNEQFF. The rearrangement links TRBV12-5 to TRBJ2-1; tentatively, D is TRBD1 (6 bases). This CDR3 spans 12 amino acids. CDR1 is LGHNT and CDR2 is FRNRAP in the germline V gene. The variable domain in full, with the rest retrieved from reference TRBV12-5 and TRBJ2-1, is DARVTQTPRHKVTEMGQEVTMRCQPILGHNTVFWYRQTMMQGLELLAYFRNRAPLDDSGMPKDRFSAEMPDATLATLKIQPSEPRDSAVYFCASGDPLNEQFFGPGTRLTVL.